Listed here are 13 T cell receptor beta chains from one sample, sequenced in a study of blood T cell repertoires in COVID-19. Clones were sequenced by immunoSEQ multiplex PCR, and TCRdb holds only the in-frame ones, with some missing. The top ten clones hold 4.8% of a sample with 120,000 to 150,000 clones, approximately 84% of them seen once. The sequencing sample was made of peripheral blood. All receptors derive from a human donor in a cohort sampled during active COVID-19.

The CDR3 here is CASSARTSGAYNEQFF. The CDR3, as DNA: TGTGCCAGCAGCGCCAGGACTAGCGGGGCCTACAATGAGCAGTTCTTC. V gene TRBV9 combines with J gene TRBJ2-1; 12 positions match TRBD2. The germline V gene encodes CDR1 SGDLS and CDR2 YYNGEE. The CDR3 is made up of 16 amino acids. V dropped 3 bases and J dropped 2; count of bases not matched to a gene: 3.

This sequence joins TRBV3-1 (or the pseudogene TRBV3-2) and TRBJ2-7; 8 nucleotides align to TRBD1. Germline values: CDR1 LGHDT, CDR2 YNNKEL (reference sequence). The ends lost 4 bases at V and 6 bases at J; junction bases unmatched: 5. The CDR3 length is 13 residues. CDR3 DNA: TGTGCCAGCAGCCTCTTAGACAGGGGCGAGCAGTACTTC. It specifies CASSLLDRGEQYF.

A word on this clone: This same CDR3 is encoded by further DNA sequences in the sample. The rearrangement joins TRBV3-1 (or the pseudogene TRBV3-2) to TRBJ2-1, with TRBD2 identical over 11 bases. Germline assignment: CDR1 LGHDT and CDR2 YNNKEL (reference sequence). After removal of 4 bases from V and 4 bases from J, the junction contained 6 bases not matched to a gene. The CDR3 is made up of 16 amino acids. The CDR3 nucleotides read TGTGCCAGCAGCCCCTTACTAGCGGGAGCTTACAATGAGCAGTTCTTC. This translates into CASSPLLAGAYNEQFF.

This chain joins TRBV5-6 and TRBJ1-4; D uncertain. The CDR3 consists of 14 residues. Per germline, CDR1 SGHDT and CDR2 YYEEEE. V was shortened by 4 bases and J by 6 bases, with 13 bases between the two germline ends. CDR3 sequence: CASSPLRRDEKLFF. The DNA of the CDR3 is TGTGCCAGCAGCCCCTTGAGGAGGGATGAAAAACTGTTTTTT. The full variable domain, its missing parts supplied by reference TRBV5-6 and TRBJ1-4, is DAGVTQSPTHLIKTRGQQVTLRCSPKSGHDTVSWYQQALGQGPQFIFQYYEEEERQRGNFPDRFSGHQFPNYSSELNVNALLLGDSALYLCASSPLRRDEKLFFGSGTQLSVL.

Points on this clone: A much larger clone differs from this one at a single base, so this may be a read error. Different DNA sequences within this sample yield the same CDR3. The chain combines TRBV5-1 with TRBJ1-1, with a tentative D call TRBD1 (5 bases). Germline CDR1 is SGHRS and CDR2 is YFSETQ. V lost 0 bases and J 2 bases, leaving 11 bases between the germline ends. The CDR3 totals 15 residues. The CDR3 sequence: CASSLEGQGNTEAFF. CDR3 sequence (DNA): TGCGCCAGCAGCTTGGAGGGCCAGGGTAACACTGAAGCTTTCTTT.

Concerning this clone itself: Sequence at one end of the junction differs from germline and may be a read error. V usage is TRBV4-1 and J usage is TRBJ2-1; 7 bases map to TRBD2. Germline V lookup: CDR1 MGHRA, CDR2 YSYEKL. The CDR3 length is 15 residues. CDR3 residues: CARSRVGGDFGEQFF. The CDR3 DNA is TGCGCCCGCAGCCGGGTGGGGGGGGACTTTGGTGAGCAGTTCTTC.

The V gene is TRBV28, the J gene TRBJ1-1; D not resolved. Trimming left V 8 bases short and J 0 bases short, with 13 bases between. The CDR3 is made up of 14 amino acids. Per the germline V gene, CDR1 is MDHEN and CDR2 is SYDVKM. CDR3 sequence (DNA): TGTGCCAGCCGCACAGCGGGAATGAACACTGAAGCTTTCTTT. This gives the protein CASRTAGMNTEAFF.

This clone was recorded once. The chain links TRBV18 to TRBJ1-2; D ambiguous. There are 15 residues in the CDR3. The germline V gene has CDR1 KGHSH and CDR2 LQKENI. V lost 0 bases and J 1 base, leaving 9 bases between the germline ends. CDR3 bases: TGTGCCAGCTCACCACCCGTATCGGGTAACTATGGCTACACCTTC. It encodes CASSPPVSGNYGYTF.

With regard to this clone: A junction boundary mismatches the germline segment, possibly from a read error. V gene TRBV14 combines with J gene TRBJ2-4, with TRBD1 identical over 7 bases. Germline V gene data show CDR1 as SGHDN and CDR2 as FVKESK. This CDR3 has 12 amino acids. CDR3 sequence reads: CASSQHTRQGGF. The CDR3 DNA is TGTGCCAGCAGCCAACATACCCGACAGGGTGGCTTC.

This clone is a singleton in its sample. This rearrangement joins TRBV5-1 to TRBJ1-1; D is possibly TRBD1 (5 bases). With 3 bases removed from V and 1 base from J, the gap between germline ends came to 16 bases. The CDR3 has 16 residues. Looked up from germline, CDR1 is SGHRS and CDR2 is YFSETQ. The CDR3 region has the DNA TGCGCCAGCAGCTCATCGGCGGGACGGCAGAACACTGAAGCTTTCTTT. Its protein is CASSSSAGRQNTEAFF.

This chain links TRBV28 with TRBJ1-4; D gene ambiguous. The germline V gene has CDR1 MDHEN and CDR2 SYDVKM. Trimming stripped 8 bases from V and 4 bases from J, with 14 bases between. The CDR3 sequence is 14 residues long. In DNA, the CDR3 is TGTGCCAGCCGACCAGAGGGTGATAATGAAAAACTGTTTTTT. Translation: CASRPEGDNEKLFF. The full variable domain, rest sourced from reference TRBV28 and TRBJ1-4, is DVKVTQSSRYLVKRTGEKVFLECVQDMDHENMFWYRQDPGLGLRLIYFSYDVKMKEKGDIPEGYSVSREKKERFSLILESASTNQTSMYLCASRPEGDNEKLFFGSGTQLSVL.

The rearrangement uses TRBV3-1 (or the pseudogene TRBV3-2) and TRBJ1-5; D not certain. Trimming cost V 4 bases and J 4 bases, with 11 bases left between them. This CDR3 has 14 residues. CDR1 and CDR2 from the germline V gene are LGHDT and YNNKEL (reference sequence). CDR3 in DNA: TGTGCCAGCAGCCCGAGGAGGCAGAATCAGCCCCAGCATTTT. Protein: CASSPRRQNQPQHF.

V gene TRBV5-1 combines with J gene TRBJ1-6, with D maybe TRBD1 (5 bases). This CDR3 has 15 residues. V was pared by 0 bases and J by 9 bases, with 13 bases between. Germline assignment: CDR1 SGHRS and CDR2 YFSETQ. DNA of the CDR3: TGCGCCAGCAGCTTGGAAGGGGAAGCGGGTTCACCCCTCCACTTT. It is translated as CASSLEGEAGSPLHF. Combining the CDR3 with reference TRBV5-1 and TRBJ1-6 gives the whole variable domain KAGVTQTPRYLIKTRGQQVTLSCSPISGHRSVSWYQQTPGQGLQFLFEYFSETQRNKGNFPGRFSGRQFSNSRSEMNVSTLELGDSALYLCASSLEGEAGSPLHFGNGTRLTVT.